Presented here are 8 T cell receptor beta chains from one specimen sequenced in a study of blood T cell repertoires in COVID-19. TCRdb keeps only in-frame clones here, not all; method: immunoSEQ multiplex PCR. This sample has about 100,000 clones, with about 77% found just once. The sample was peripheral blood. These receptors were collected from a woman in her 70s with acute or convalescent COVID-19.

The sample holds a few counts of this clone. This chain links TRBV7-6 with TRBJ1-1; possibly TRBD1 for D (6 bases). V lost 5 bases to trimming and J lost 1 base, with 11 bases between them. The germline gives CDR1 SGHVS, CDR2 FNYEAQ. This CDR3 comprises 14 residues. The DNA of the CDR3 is TGTGCCAGCAGCGTTACAGGGACGAACACTGAAGCTTTCTTT. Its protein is CASSVTGTNTEAFF.

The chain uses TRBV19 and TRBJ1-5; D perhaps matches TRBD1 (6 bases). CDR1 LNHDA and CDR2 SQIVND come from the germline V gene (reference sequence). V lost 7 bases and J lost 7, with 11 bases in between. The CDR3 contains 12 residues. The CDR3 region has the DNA TGTGCCAGTATGGGGGGGGGCCAGCCCCAGCATTTT. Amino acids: CASMGGGQPQHF.

In nucleotides, the CDR3 is TGCGCCAGCAGAGAACAGGGGAACACTGAAGCTTTCTTT. Amino acid sequence: CASREQGNTEAFF. The chain is built from TRBV5-1 and TRBJ1-1, with D possibly being TRBD1 (6 bases). There are 13 residues in the CDR3. V lost 5 bases, J lost 1 base, and 9 bases lay in between. Germline-derived CDR1 and CDR2 are SGHRS and YFSETQ.

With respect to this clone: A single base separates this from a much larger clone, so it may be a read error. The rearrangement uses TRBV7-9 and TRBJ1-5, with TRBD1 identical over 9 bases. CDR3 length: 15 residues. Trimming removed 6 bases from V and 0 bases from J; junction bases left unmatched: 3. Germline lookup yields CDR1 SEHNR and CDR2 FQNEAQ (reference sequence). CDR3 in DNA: TGTGCCAGCAGTCCGGACAGGGGTAGCAATCAGCCCCAGCATTTT. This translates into CASSPDRGSNQPQHF.

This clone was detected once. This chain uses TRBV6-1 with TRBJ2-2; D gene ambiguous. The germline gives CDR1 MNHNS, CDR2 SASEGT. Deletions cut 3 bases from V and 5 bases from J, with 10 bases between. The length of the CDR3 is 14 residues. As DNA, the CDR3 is TGTGCCAGCAGTGAGTGGGCGTCGACCGGGGAGCTGTTTTTT. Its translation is CASSEWASTGELFF.

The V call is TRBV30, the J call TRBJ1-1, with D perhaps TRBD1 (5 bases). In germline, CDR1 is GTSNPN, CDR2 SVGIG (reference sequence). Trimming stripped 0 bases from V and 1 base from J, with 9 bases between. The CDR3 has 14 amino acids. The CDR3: CAWSVIGENTEAFF. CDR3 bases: TGTGCCTGGAGTGTAATAGGGGAGAACACTGAAGCTTTCTTT.

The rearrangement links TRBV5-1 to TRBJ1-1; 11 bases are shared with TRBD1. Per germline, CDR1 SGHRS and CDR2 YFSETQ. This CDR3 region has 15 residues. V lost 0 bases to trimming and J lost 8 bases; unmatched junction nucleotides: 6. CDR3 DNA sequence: TGCGCCAGCAGCTTGGTTCTCGGACAGGGGGCGGAAGCTTTCTTT. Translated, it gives CASSLVLGQGAEAFF.

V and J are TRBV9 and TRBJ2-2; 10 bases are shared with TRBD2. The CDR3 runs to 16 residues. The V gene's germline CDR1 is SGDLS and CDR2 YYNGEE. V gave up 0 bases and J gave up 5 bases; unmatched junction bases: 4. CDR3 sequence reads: CASSVDWTSGTGELFF. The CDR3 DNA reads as TGTGCCAGCAGCGTAGATTGGACTAGCGGAACCGGGGAGCTGTTTTTT.